The 14 T cell receptor beta chains below all came from one sample that was sequenced in a study of regulatory T cells in long-lasting Graves disease. Time point given: persistent/refractory GD, antithyroid drugs over 5 years with positive TRAb. The TCR library was made from RNA that had been extracted from PBMCs in TRIzol. In building TCR beta libraries, iRepertoire HTBI primers were used together with Arm-PCR of CDR3 regions. Via MiXCR, TCRdb re-called the multiplex PCR reads, giving one row per CDR3 protein. The table lists 350,000 to 500,000 distinct CDR3 sequences, 21% of them singletons. The specimen was peripheral blood mononuclear cells (PBMCs), collected when the disease was refractory, from a patient treated with antithyroid drugs. These receptors were collected from a female donor with Graves disease.

This clonotype was observed many times. This chain links TRBV3-1 with TRBJ2-7; unclear D gene. In germline, CDR1 is LGHDT, CDR2 YNNKEL (reference sequence). CDR3 size: 12 residues. Trimming left V 4 bases short and J 5 bases short, with 9 bases between. CDR3 in DNA: TGTGCCAGCAGCCCCTCTTGGGACGAGCAGTACTTC. This gives the protein CASSPSWDEQYF.

This clonotype was counted many times. The gene calls are TRBV2 and TRBJ1-5; D remains ambiguous. Trimming took off 3 bases at V and 6 bases at J, with 6 bases between the two ends. Germline V lookup: CDR1 SNHLY, CDR2 FYNNEI. This CDR3 region has 12 residues. The CDR3 here is CASSERGQPQHF. The DNA for the CDR3 is TGTGCCAGCAGTGAGCGGGGTCAGCCCCAGCATTTT.

This clonotype has a count of ten or more. CDR3 coding DNA: TGTGCCAGCAGTGCGGGCCTAGCAAATGAAAAACTGTTTTTT. It is translated as CASSAGLANEKLFF. The chain carries TRBV2 and TRBJ1-4; no clear D gene. The V gene's germline CDR1 is SNHLY and CDR2 FYNNEI. V was pared by 4 bases and J by 5 bases, with 11 bases between. This CDR3 is 14 amino acids long.

This clonotype has a count of ten or more. The rearrangement links TRBV7-9 to TRBJ1-2; perhaps TRBD1 as D (5 bases). Germline CDR1 is SEHNR and CDR2 is FQNEAQ (reference sequence). There are 15 residues in the CDR3. V lost 5 bases to trimming and J lost 1 base, with 14 bases between them. The CDR3 loop reads CASSPWTTDNYGYTF. The CDR3, as DNA: TGTGCCAGCAGCCCCTGGACAACAGATAACTATGGCTACACCTTC.

This clonotype occurred a few times. The chain uses TRBV11-2 and TRBJ2-2; the match to TRBD1 covers 8 bases. The V and J ends lost 4 bases and 5 bases, in that order; junction bases with no gene match: 9. From germline, CDR1 is SGHAT and CDR2 FQNNGV. The CDR3 runs to 16 residues. CDR3 DNA: TGTGCCAGCAGCTCAGAAGGACAGGGAAGAACCGGGGAGCTGTTTTTT. Translating it yields CASSSEGQGRTGELFF.

This clonotype was recorded many times. CDR3 region: CARGGQGGTEAFF. CDR3 nucleotides: TGTGCCCGAGGGGGACAGGGGGGAACTGAAGCTTTCTTT. V is TRBV2 and J is TRBJ1-1; 11 bases line up with TRBD1. The CDR3 contains 13 residues. Germline V lookup: CDR1 SNHLY, CDR2 FYNNEI. V dropped 11 bases and J dropped 5; count of bases not matched to a gene: 7.

The chain recombines TRBV24-1 with TRBJ1-1; a possible D gene is TRBD1 (5 bases). This CDR3 region has 17 residues. Per germline, CDR1 KGHDR and CDR2 SFDVKD. Deletions cut 9 bases from V and 4 bases from J, with 26 bases between. DNA of the CDR3: TGTGCCACCTCCGGGGTAAAGGCAGGGACGGGTTCCACTGAAGCTTTCTTT. It yields the protein CATSGVKAGTGSTEAFF.

This clonotype was counted many times. The chain carries TRBV12-3 or TRBV12-4 and TRBJ1-4, with unresolved D. The V end was cut by 3 bases, the J end by 5 bases, with 7 bases between. The CDR3 has 13 residues. This CDR3 reads CASSFPGNEKLFF. The DNA of the CDR3 is TGTGCCAGCAGTTTTCCCGGAAATGAAAAACTGTTTTTT.

This clonotype occurred many times. CDR3 in DNA: TGTGCCAGCAGTTCAACGCCGGGTACAAATGAAAAACTGTTTTTT. Protein: CASSSTPGTNEKLFF. The genes are TRBV28 and TRBJ1-4; D not certain. Germline V gene lookup returns CDR1 MDHEN and CDR2 SYDVKM. The CDR3 runs 15 residues. V was shortened by 4 bases and J by 5 bases, with 14 bases between the two germline ends. Combining the CDR3 with reference TRBV28 and TRBJ1-4 gives the whole variable domain DVKVTQSSRYLVKRTGEKVFLECVQDMDHENMFWYRQDPGLGLRLIYFSYDVKMKEKGDIPEGYSVSREKKERFSLILESASTNQTSMYLCASSSTPGTNEKLFFGSGTQLSVL.

As concerns this clonotype: This may be a read error, as it is one base from a much larger clone. CDR3 in amino acids: CASSLDRGWYEQYF. In DNA form, the CDR3 reads TGTGCCAGCAGCTTGGACAGGGGGTGGTACGAGCAGTACTTC. The rearrangement uses TRBV7-3 and TRBJ2-7; 10 bases agree with TRBD1. CDR3 length: 14 residues. V was pared by 3 bases and J by 4 bases, with 3 bases of the junction left unmatched. In germline, CDR1 is SGHTA, CDR2 FQGTGA. The full variable domain, with the rest looked up from reference TRBV7-3 and TRBJ2-7, is GAGVSQTPSNKVTEKGKYVELRCDPISGHTALYWYRQSLGQGPEFLIYFQGTGAADDSGLPNDRFFAVRPEGSVSTLKIQRTERGDSAVYLCASSLDRGWYEQYFGPGTRLTVT.

A few counts support this clonotype. The V call is TRBV5-1, the J call TRBJ2-2, with 13 bases that match TRBD2. CDR1 SGHRS and CDR2 YFSETQ come from the germline V gene. V gave up 3 bases and J gave up 7 bases; unmatched junction bases: 6. CDR3 length: 16 residues. CDR3 sequence: CASSSWTSGRNGELFF. The CDR3 DNA sequence: TGCGCCAGCAGCTCCTGGACTAGCGGGAGAAACGGGGAGCTGTTTTTT.

This clonotype was seen more than once but under ten times. The chain joins TRBV20-1 to TRBJ2-2, with D possibly matching TRBD2 (6 bases). Trimming pared 3 bases from V and 3 bases from J, leaving 11 bases between. The CDR3 has 14 amino acids. Per the germline V gene, CDR1 is DFQATT and CDR2 is SNEGSKA (reference sequence). The chain's CDR3 is CSASTSKYTGELFF. The DNA for the CDR3 is TGCAGTGCTAGTACTAGCAAATACACCGGGGAGCTGTTTTTT.

This clonotype was seen repeatedly, ten times or more. The chain carries TRBV15 and TRBJ1-6; maybe TRBD1 (6 bases). Trimming took off 0 bases at V and 10 bases at J, with 13 bases between the two ends. The CDR3 is made up of 15 amino acids. Per the germline V gene, CDR1 is LNHNV and CDR2 is YYDKDF (reference sequence). CDR3 DNA: TGTGCCACCAGCAGAGAGCACAGGGCTCAGTCACCCCTCCACTTT. Translating gives CATSREHRAQSPLHF.

In this sample, this clonotype turned up a few times. The J gene is TRBJ2-1, the V gene TRBV4-1; D ambiguous. CDR3 size: 12 residues. Trimming took 1 base from V and 5 from J, leaving 3 bases between them. In germline, CDR1 is MGHRA, CDR2 YSYEKL. CDR3 amino acids: CASSQGDNEQFF. In nucleotides, the CDR3 is TGCGCCAGCAGCCAAGGAGACAATGAGCAGTTCTTC.